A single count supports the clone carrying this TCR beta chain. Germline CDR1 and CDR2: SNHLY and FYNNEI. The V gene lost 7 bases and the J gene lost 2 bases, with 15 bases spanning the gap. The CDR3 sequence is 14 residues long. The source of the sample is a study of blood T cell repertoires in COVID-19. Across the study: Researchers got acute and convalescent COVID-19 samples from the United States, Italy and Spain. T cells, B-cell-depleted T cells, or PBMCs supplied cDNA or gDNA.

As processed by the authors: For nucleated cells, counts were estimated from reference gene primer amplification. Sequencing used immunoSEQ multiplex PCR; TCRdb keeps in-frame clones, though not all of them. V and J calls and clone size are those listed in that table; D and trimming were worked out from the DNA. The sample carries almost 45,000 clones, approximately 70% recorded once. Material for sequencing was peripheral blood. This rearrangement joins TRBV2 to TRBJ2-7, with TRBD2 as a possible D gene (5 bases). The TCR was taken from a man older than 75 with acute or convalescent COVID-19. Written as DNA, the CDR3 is TGTGCCAGCACCGAGGGCGGGCCCCCCTACGAGCAGTACTTC. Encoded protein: CASTEGGPPYEQYF.